The 18 T cell receptor beta chains presented below share a single source sample, sequenced in a study of blood T cell repertoires in COVID-19. Clones were sequenced by immunoSEQ multiplex PCR, and TCRdb holds only the in-frame ones, with some missing. Altogether under 250,000 clones are present, 65% to 85% being singletons, with the ten largest covering less than 2.5%. Source material: peripheral blood. The origin of the receptors is a woman in her sixties or seventies with acute or convalescent COVID-19.

The V call is TRBV11-2, the J call TRBJ2-5; no clear D. Germline V gene sequence: CDR1 SGHAT, CDR2 FQNNGV. Trimming removed 5 bases from V and 7 bases from J, with 23 bases in between. The CDR3 is 16 amino acids. CDR3 DNA: TGTGCCAGCAGCCAGAGGCCCGGCGCGTCGCTCGGGACCCAGTACTTC. Protein: CASSQRPGASLGTQYF.

V usage is TRBV4-2 and J usage is TRBJ1-1, with 8 bases fitting TRBD1. CDR1 and CDR2 (germline): LGHNA, YNFKEQ. The CDR3 consists of 16 residues. Trimming at V came to 0 bases and at J to 9 bases, leaving 12 bases not matched to a gene. CDR3 sequence: CASSQDPTVDRAQAFF. CDR3 coding DNA: TGTGCCAGCAGCCAAGATCCGACGGTGGACAGGGCCCAAGCTTTCTTT.

The chain is built from TRBV6-6 and TRBJ1-4; D may be TRBD1 (6 bases). Trimming left V 4 bases short and J 8 bases short, with 17 bases between. The CDR3 loop spans 15 amino acids. Germline CDR1 MNHNY, CDR2 SVGAGI (reference sequence). The CDR3 region is CASSLTRDKGEKLFF. CDR3 bases: TGTGCCAGCAGTTTGACCCGGGACAAGGGCGAAAAACTGTTTTTT.

This sequence joins TRBV4-2 and TRBJ2-1; the D gene is possibly TRBD2 (7 bases). Germline lookup yields CDR1 LGHNA and CDR2 YNFKEQ. V was pared by 0 bases and J by 6 bases, with 18 bases between. The CDR3 covers 17 residues. CDR3 DNA sequence: TGTGCCAGCAGCCAAGATCCCCGGGGGGCTCTTCGCAATGAGCAGTTCTTC. This sequence encodes CASSQDPRGALRNEQFF.

This clone has a single count. CDR3 in DNA: TGTGCCAGCAGCTGGGGACAGGACTCCTATGGCTACACCTTC. This encodes CASSWGQDSYGYTF. The chain has TRBV5-5 and TRBJ1-2, with TRBD1 matching over 8 bases. The CDR3 sequence is 14 residues long. CDR1 SGHKS and CDR2 YYEKEE come from the germline V gene (reference sequence). V was pared by 3 bases and J by 4 bases, with 5 bases of the junction left unmatched.

This chain joins TRBV10-3 and TRBJ1-2; 8 positions agree with TRBD1. CDR3 length: 14 amino acids. V gave up 1 base and J gave up 4 bases; unmatched junction bases: 2. Per the germline V gene, CDR1 is ENHRY and CDR2 is SYGVKD. In DNA form, the CDR3 reads TGTGCCATCAGTGAGTACGGACAGGGCTATGGCTACACCTTC. Translating gives CAISEYGQGYGYTF.

The rearrangement joins TRBV28 to TRBJ2-1, with 15 bases lining up with TRBD2. The germline CDR1 and CDR2 sequences are MDHEN and SYDVKM. V shed 4 bases and J 5 bases; nucleotides not matched to a gene: 12. The CDR3 runs 19 residues. The CDR3 DNA is TGTGCCAGCAGTTACGGACTAGCGGGGGGGCCAATCCCGGACAATGAGCAGTTCTTC. Protein product: CASSYGLAGGPIPDNEQFF.

CDR3 in amino acids: CASSLSTGGYGYTF. The CDR3 DNA reads TGTGCCAGCAGTTTATCGACGGGGGGATATGGCTACACCTTC. The chain is built from TRBV27 and TRBJ1-2; TRBD1 is a possible D gene (5 bases). Germline lookup yields CDR1 MNHEY and CDR2 SMNVEV (reference sequence). Trimming removed 0 bases at V and 5 bases at J, with 10 bases between. This CDR3 has 14 amino acids.

This clone was seen once. The V gene is TRBV19, the J gene TRBJ2-7; D unclear. CDR3 length: 13 residues. Germline lookup yields CDR1 LNHDA and CDR2 SQIVND (reference sequence). The germline V and J ends were trimmed by 4 bases and 3 bases, with 10 bases remaining between them. CDR3 coding DNA: TGTGCCAGTAGTACTCTAAATGACTACGAGCAGTACTTC. Its protein is CASSTLNDYEQYF. The entire variable domain, with the rest obtained from reference TRBV19 and TRBJ2-7, is as follows: DGGITQSPKYLFRKEGQNVTLSCEQNLNHDAMYWYRQDPGQGLRLIYYSQIVNDFQKGDIAEGYSVSREKKESFPLTVTSAQKNPTAFYLCASSTLNDYEQYFGPGTRLTVT.

This sequence joins TRBV7-9 and TRBJ2-7; D possibly corresponds to TRBD1 (6 bases). Between the trimmed V and J ends, which lost 5 bases and 3 bases, there was a span of 14 bases. CDR1 SEHNR and CDR2 FQNEAQ come from the germline V gene (reference sequence). The CDR3 covers 14 residues. The CDR3 bases are TGTGCCAGCAGCCGGGACACTTATGACTACGAGCAGTACTTC. Translation gives CASSRDTYDYEQYF.

This clone was seen more than once but under ten times. CDR3: CATAGGLYEQFF. The CDR3 coding sequence is TGTGCCACCGCGGGGGGGCTCTATGAGCAGTTCTTC. The rearrangement uses TRBV19 and TRBJ2-1; 9 positions match TRBD2. Germline V gene data show CDR1 as LNHDA and CDR2 as SQIVND (reference sequence). V dropped 10 bases and J dropped 8; count of bases not matched to a gene: 6. The CDR3 contains 12 residues.

The rearrangement uses TRBV5-6 and TRBJ2-1; 7 nucleotides agree with TRBD2. The CDR3 totals 15 residues. Trimming removed 1 base from V and 12 bases from J; junction bases left unmatched: 13. Germline-derived CDR1 and CDR2 are SGHDT and YYEEEE. The CDR3 spells CASSLRREGRGAQFF. CDR3 in DNA: TGTGCCAGCAGCTTGAGGAGGGAGGGACGGGGAGCGCAGTTCTTC.

The CDR3 sequence is CASSYSQGIRLTEAFF. DNA of the CDR3: TGTGCCAGCAGTTACTCCCAGGGGATAAGGTTAACTGAAGCTTTCTTT. The V gene is TRBV6-6, the J gene TRBJ1-1; tentatively, D is TRBD1 (6 bases). V lost 0 bases, J lost 5 bases, and 16 bases lay in between. The CDR3 runs to 16 residues. Germline loops: CDR1 MNHNY, CDR2 SVGAGI (reference sequence).

A few counts support this clone. This chain connects TRBV28 to TRBJ1-1, with a tentative D call TRBD1 (6 bases). The CDR3 extends over 12 amino acids. Trimming pared 6 bases from V and 8 bases from J, leaving 13 bases between. Germline V gene lookup returns CDR1 MDHEN and CDR2 SYDVKM. CDR3 protein: CASSWTVDEAFF. The DNA for the CDR3 is TGTGCCAGCAGCTGGACAGTCGACGAAGCTTTCTTT. The whole variable domain, remainder taken from reference TRBV28 and TRBJ1-1, is DVKVTQSSRYLVKRTGEKVFLECVQDMDHENMFWYRQDPGLGLRLIYFSYDVKMKEKGDIPEGYSVSREKKERFSLILESASTNQTSMYLCASSWTVDEAFFGQGTRLTVV.

The V and J genes are TRBV11-3 and TRBJ2-5, with D uncertain. Germline-derived CDR1 and CDR2 are SGHNT and YENEEA. Deletions cut 1 base from V and 5 bases from J, with 14 bases between. CDR3 length: 15 amino acids. The chain's CDR3 is CASSLGGKYGETQYF. CDR3 DNA sequence: TGTGCCAGCAGCTTAGGCGGAAAATACGGCGAGACCCAGTACTTC.

The chain has TRBV7-9 and TRBJ1-2; perhaps TRBD1 as D (6 bases). The CDR3 runs 14 residues. Trimming shortened V by 5 bases and J by 3 bases, and 13 bases separated the two germline ends. Germline V gives CDR1 SEHNR, CDR2 FQNEAQ (reference sequence). The DNA for the CDR3 is TGTGCCAGCAGCCTTGGGGGGGCAGACTATGGCTACACCTTC. This translates into CASSLGGADYGYTF.

The chain combines TRBV6-5 with TRBJ2-1, with 14 bases matching TRBD2. Germline values: CDR1 MNHEY, CDR2 SVGAGI. V dropped 8 bases and J dropped 4; count of bases not matched to a gene: 4. This CDR3 is built from 15 residues. The chain's CDR3 is CASGTSGGLYNEQFF. The CDR3 DNA is TGTGCCAGCGGGACTAGCGGGGGACTTTACAATGAGCAGTTCTTC.

The chain carries TRBV5-1 and TRBJ1-2; 9 nucleotides line up with TRBD1. Looked up from germline, CDR1 is SGHRS and CDR2 is YFSETQ. Trimming at V came to 4 bases and at J to 6 bases, leaving 7 bases not matched to a gene. The length of the CDR3 is 14 residues. Written as DNA, the CDR3 is TGCGCCAGCAGCCCGGGACAGGGAGTAAATGGCTACACCTTC. Amino acid sequence: CASSPGQGVNGYTF.